A selection of T cell receptor beta chains follows, all from one sample in a study of shared clonotypes between healthy human individuals. Some clones are missing from TCRdb's copy, which holds only in-frame ones; the method was immunoSEQ multiplex PCR. The sample records about 2.1 million clones, 90% to 95% being singletons. The source material was naive CD8+ T cells from PBMCs. These receptors came from a man aged 18 to 30 in good health. Some clones in this sample may be carry-over from other donors' samples. The CDR3 runs from the conserved cysteine through the conserved F or W. The D gene is left open where the match is weak. The listing skips clone size in some rows; elsewhere it reads once, few, many or a size class.

.	TRBJ2-1	TRBV6-5	15	TRBD2	TGTGCCAGCAGTTACTTAGCGGGCCTTAACAATGAGCAGTTCTTC	CASSYLAGLNNEQFF
.	TRBJ2-1	TRBV7-9	11	TRBD2	TGTGCCACCGTAGCGGGTCTCGAGCAGTTCTTC	CATVAGLEQFF
.	TRBJ1-5	TRBV28	14	TRBD1	TGTGCCAGCAGTTTACGACAGGGTCTTCAGCCCCAGCATTTT	CASSLRQGLQPQHF
.	TRBJ1-2	TRBV28	15	TRBD1	TGTGCCAGCACCCTCCGGGACAGAGCTAACTATGGCTACACCTTC	CASTLRDRANYGYTF
.	TRBJ2-7	TRBV7-6	13	.	TGTGCCAGCAGCCCGGGGGTAGTCCACGAGCAGTACTTC	CASSPGVVHEQYF
once	TRBJ1-2	TRBV30	11	.	TGTGCCTCAAAGACAACAAGATACTACACCTTC	CASKTTRYYTF
few	TRBJ1-2	TRBV12-5	12	.	TGTGCTAGTGGTTCCCCGCAGTATGGCTACACCTTC	CASGSPQYGYTF
.	TRBJ2-3	TRBV7-9	14	.	TGTGCCAGCAGTCACGAGATAGTTTCCGATACGCAGTATTTT	CASSHEIVSDTQYF
.	TRBJ1-1	TRBV7-9	12	.	TGTGCCAGCAGCTTAGGACAGCCTGAAGCTTTCTTT	CASSLGQPEAFF
.	TRBJ2-1	TRBV28	16	.	TGTGCCAGCAGTACCCGCCACGTAAACTCATACAATGAGCAGTTCTTC	CASSTRHVNSYNEQFF
once	TRBJ2-7	TRBV4-1	13	.	TGCGCCAGCAGCCAAGACACATCCTACGAGCAGTACTTC	CASSQDTSYEQYF
.	TRBJ1-1	TRBV6-5	14	.	TGTGCCAGCAGTTACACGGGGGCAGACACTGAAGCTTTCTTT	CASSYTGADTEAFF
.	TRBJ2-7	TRBV7-8	14	TRBD1	TGTGCCAGCAGCTCGAACAGGGGCTCCTACGAGCAGTACTTC	CASSSNRGSYEQYF
.	TRBJ1-2	TRBV4-2	17	TRBD1	TGTGCCAGCAGCCAAGACGGGAACCTTTTCACAGGGGATGGCTACACCTTC	CASSQDGNLFTGDGYTF
.	TRBJ1-4	TRBV4-3	16	.	TGCGCCAGCAGCGAAGGGGCGGAGGGGGAGGGTGAAAAACTGTTTTTT	CASSEGAEGEGEKLFF
.	TRBJ2-1	TRBV11-2	13	.	TGTGCCAGCAGCCCCAAACTAGACGTTGAGCAGTTCTTC	CASSPKLDVEQFF
.	TRBJ1-1	TRBV29-1	17	.	TGCAGCGTTGAAGATGGGCTCAAGCCGGTCCTGAACACTGAAGCTTTCTTT	CSVEDGLKPVLNTEAFF
.	TRBJ2-7	TRBV7-6	18	TRBD1	TGTGCCAGCAGCTTAGTGGAGGTTAGGGACAGGGTAATACCGGGGCAGTACTTC	CASSLVEVRDRVIPGQYF
.	TRBJ1-2	TRBV4-2	16	.	TGTGCCAGCAGCCCCTCGAAGGTCGGAATCTTCTATGGCTACACCTTC	CASSPSKVGIFYGYTF
.	TRBJ2-1	TRBV14	16	.	TGTGCCAGCAGCAGATTACTAGCTACAGTCCACAATGAGCAGTTCTTC	CASSRLLATVHNEQFF
.	TRBJ2-5	TRBV5-6	14	.	TGTGCCAGCAGCTTGGTGGGACGCTCTGAGACCCAGTACTTC	CASSLVGRSETQYF
.	TRBJ2-7	TRBV27	14	.	TGTGCCAGCAGTTACGGGGACACTAGGTACGAGCAGTACTTC	CASSYGDTRYEQYF
once	TRBJ2-7	TRBV29-1	12	.	TGCAGCGTTGAATCCGGGTACTACGAGCAGTACTTC	CSVESGYYEQYF
.	TRBJ1-2	TRBV5-1	14	.	TGCGCCAGCAGCCCTGGGACGGGGATATCAGGCTACACCTTC	CASSPGTGISGYTF